This is a list of T cell receptor beta chains from one sample in a study of somatic mutations in cytotoxic T cells in rheumatoid arthritis. Here immunoSEQ multiplex PCR was the method, and the copy in TCRdb shows in-frame clones only, minus some. The sample lists some 11,000 clones, roughly 85% occurring once. Sequencing was performed on CD8+ T cells sorted from blood. Source of these receptors: an adult with rheumatoid arthritis. The CDR3 runs from the conserved cysteine through the conserved F or W. A D gene is named only where the DNA matches it firmly. Where a row states a size, it is once, few, many or the class of an expanded clone; other rows omit it.

TRBJ1-1,TRBV14,NA,NA,CASSQDLRVFLPHAMNTEAFF,TGTGCCAGCAGCCAAGATCTCCGGGTTTTCCTCCCCCATGCCATGAACACTGAAGCTTTCTTT
TRBJ2-1,TRBV14,NA,TRBD2,CASSQDGPSGRLGEQFF,TGTGCCAGCAGCCAAGATGGTCCTAGCGGGAGGCTGGGTGAGCAGTTCTTC
TRBJ2-1,TRBV19,NA,TRBD2,CASSQTSPGNEQFF,TGTGCCAGTAGTCAGACTAGCCCGGGCAATGAGCAGTTCTTC
TRBJ2-5,TRBV30,once,TRBD2,CAWSVGLAGEETQYF,TGTGCCTGGAGTGTGGGACTAGCGGGAGAAGAGACCCAGTACTTC
TRBJ2-1,TRBV11-2,few,TRBD2,CASSLIAGISYNEQFF,TGTGCCAGCAGCTTAATAGCGGGAATTTCCTACAATGAGCAGTTCTTC
TRBJ2-7,TRBV9,NA,TRBD1,CASSTGQGEGDEQYF,TGTGCCAGCAGCACCGGACAGGGGGAAGGGGACGAGCAGTACTTC
TRBJ2-1,TRBV18,NA,TRBD2,CASSPLDGRPEGQFF,TGTGCCAGCTCACCACTTGACGGGAGGCCTGAGGGGCAGTTCTTC
TRBJ2-7,TRBV4-1,NA,NA,CASSLTGAPGAYEQYF,TGCGCCAGCAGCCTCACAGGAGCCCCCGGGGCCTACGAGCAGTACTTC
TRBJ2-6,TRBV29-1,NA,NA,CSVEVEGSGANVLTF,TGCAGCGTTGAAGTAGAGGGCTCTGGGGCCAACGTCCTGACTTTC
TRBJ2-2,TRBV11-2,NA,NA,CASSFAYGLNTGELFF,TGTGCCAGCAGCTTTGCATATGGGTTGAACACCGGGGAGCTGTTTTTT
TRBJ2-7,TRBV7-6,NA,NA,CASSLETSSEQYF,TGTGCCAGCAGCTTAGAAACCAGCAGCGAGCAGTACTTC
TRBJ1-3,TRBV4-1,medium-sized,TRBD1,CASSQDSPDRWLTGNTIYF,TGCGCCAGCAGCCAAGATTCCCCGGACAGGTGGCTTACTGGAAACACCATATATTTT
TRBJ2-2,TRBV11-3,NA,TRBD1,CASSSRDSEPGELFF,TGTGCCAGCAGCTCCCGGGACAGCGAGCCCGGGGAGCTGTTTTTT
TRBJ1-3,TRBV9,NA,NA,CASRDAGNTIYF,TGTGCCAGCCGGGATGCAGGAAACACCATATATTTT
TRBJ1-1,TRBV11-2,NA,TRBD1,CASSLDLGTGITEAFF,TGTGCCAGCAGCTTAGATCTTGGGACAGGGATTACTGAAGCTTTCTTT
TRBJ1-1,TRBV2,NA,NA,CATIGRGTEAFF,TGTGCCACCATTGGCAGGGGCACTGAAGCTTTCTTT
TRBJ1-1,TRBV15,NA,NA,CATSGAGLDTEAFF,TGTGCCACCAGTGGGGCGGGGCTGGACACTGAAGCTTTCTTT
TRBJ2-5,TRBV19,NA,NA,CASSQEPIYQETQYF,TGTGCCAGTAGCCAGGAGCCTATCTACCAAGAGACCCAGTACTTC
TRBJ2-6,TRBV19,once,NA,CASRVRGNPGANVLTF,TGTGCCAGTAGGGTCAGGGGAAATCCCGGGGCCAACGTCCTGACTTTC
TRBJ2-7,TRBV2,few,NA,CASRGIFYEQYF,TGTGCCAGCAGAGGAATTTTCTACGAGCAGTACTTC
TRBJ1-2,TRBV5-1,once,NA,CASSTGTLPYGYTF,TGCGCCAGCAGCACTGGGACTTTACCGTATGGCTACACCTTC
TRBJ2-5,TRBV2,NA,NA,CASMRGQETQYF,TGTGCCAGCATGAGGGGCCAAGAGACCCAGTACTTC
TRBJ2-7,TRBV9,NA,TRBD1,CASSDRDRVTDEQYF,TGTGCCAGCAGCGACCGGGACAGGGTAACCGACGAGCAGTACTTC
TRBJ1-1,TRBV29-1,few,NA,CSVRPFGLNTEAFF,TGCAGTGTAAGGCCATTTGGGTTGAACACTGAAGCTTTCTTT
TRBJ2-7,TRBV5-1,NA,NA,CASSLGEGVQGVYEQYF,TGCGCCAGCAGCTTGGGGGAGGGGGTCCAGGGCGTCTACGAGCAGTACTTC